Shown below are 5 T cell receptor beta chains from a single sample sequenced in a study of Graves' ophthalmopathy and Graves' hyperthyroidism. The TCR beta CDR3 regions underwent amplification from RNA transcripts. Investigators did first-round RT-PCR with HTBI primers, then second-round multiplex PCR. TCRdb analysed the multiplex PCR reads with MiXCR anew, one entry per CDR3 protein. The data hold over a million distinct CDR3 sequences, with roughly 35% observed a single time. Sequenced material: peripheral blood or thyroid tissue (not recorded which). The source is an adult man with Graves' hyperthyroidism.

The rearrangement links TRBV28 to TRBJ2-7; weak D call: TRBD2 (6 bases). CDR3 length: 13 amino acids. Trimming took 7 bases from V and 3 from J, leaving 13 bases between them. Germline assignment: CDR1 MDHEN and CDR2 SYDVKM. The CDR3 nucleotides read TGTGCCAGCATCAGCGGGCGCGACTACGAGCAGTACTTC. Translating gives CASISGRDYEQYF.

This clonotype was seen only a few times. CDR3 DNA sequence: TGTGCCAGCAGTGAAAGCGGGGGTTCAGAGACCCAGTACTTC. It is translated as CASSESGGSETQYF. The genes are TRBV6-4 and TRBJ2-5; 8 bases are a match to TRBD2. With V trimmed by 3 bases and J by 4 bases, 4 bases remained unmatched. Germline assignment: CDR1 MRHNA and CDR2 SNTAGT. The CDR3 length is 14 residues.

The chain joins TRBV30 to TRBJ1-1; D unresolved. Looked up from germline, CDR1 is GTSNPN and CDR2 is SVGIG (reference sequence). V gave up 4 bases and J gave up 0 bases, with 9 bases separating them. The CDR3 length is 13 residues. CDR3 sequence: CAWKRAVNTEAFF. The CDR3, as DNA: TGTGCCTGGAAAAGGGCGGTGAACACTGAAGCTTTCTTT.

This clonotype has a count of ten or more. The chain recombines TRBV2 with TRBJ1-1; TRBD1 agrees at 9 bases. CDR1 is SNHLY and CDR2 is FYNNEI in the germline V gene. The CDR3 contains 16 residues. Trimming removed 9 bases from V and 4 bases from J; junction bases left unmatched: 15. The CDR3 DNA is TGTGCCAGAAATCCGGGACAGGGAATATTAGTCACTGAAGCTTTCTTT. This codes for CARNPGQGILVTEAFF.

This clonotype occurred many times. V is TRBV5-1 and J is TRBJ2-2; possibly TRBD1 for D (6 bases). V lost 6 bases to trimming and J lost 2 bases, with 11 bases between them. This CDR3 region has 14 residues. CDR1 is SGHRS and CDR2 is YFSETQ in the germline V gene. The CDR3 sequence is CASNGQTNTGELFF. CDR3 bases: TGCGCCAGCAACGGACAGACAAACACCGGGGAGCTGTTTTTT.